These T cell receptor beta chains were read from a single sample in a study of regulatory T cells in long-lasting Graves disease. TCRdb itself ran the multiplex PCR reads through MiXCR, one entry per CDR3 protein. Among 200,000 to 250,000 distinct CDR3 sequences, roughly 21% were seen once, and the ten largest hold approximately 15%. The source material was peripheral blood mononuclear cells (PBMCs), sampled at new diagnosis, from a patient treated with antithyroid drugs. All receptors derive from a female donor with Graves disease. Each CDR3 is given with its conserved first and last residue. A D gene is named only where the DNA matches it firmly. For some rows the clone size is stated as once, few or many, or as a class when expanded; others skip it.

>-|TRBV11-2|-|TRBJ2-7
CASSRGTYSYEQYF
TGTGCCAGCAGCCGCGGGACCTACTCCTACGAGCAGTACTTC
>-|TRBV5-5|large|TRBJ1-1
CASSLSRGGWLTEAFF
TGTGCCAGCAGCCTCTCCCGAGGGGGATGGCTCACTGAAGCTTTCTTT
>-|TRBV7-2|-|TRBJ2-7
CASEAEQWEHEQYF
TGTGCCAGCGAGGCAGAACAGTGGGAGCACGAGCAGTACTTC
>-|TRBV4-3|many|TRBJ2-3
CASSQDLTGSSSTDTQYF
TGCGCCAGCAGCCAAGACCTGACAGGTTCTTCTTCCACAGATACGCAGTATTTT
>TRBD1|TRBV5-1|-|TRBJ1-6
CASSWGDSSYNSPLHF
TGCGCCAGCAGCTGGGGGGACAGCTCCTATAATTCACCCCTCCACTTT
>-|TRBV20-1|many|TRBJ1-5
CSAKISSEPQHF
TGCAGTGCGAAAATATCGTCTGAGCCCCAGCATTTT
>-|TRBV4-3|-|TRBJ1-6
CASSQVHSIGYNSPLHF
TGCGCCAGCAGCCAAGTACACAGTATTGGATATAATTCACCCCTCCACTTT
>-|TRBV6-1|many|TRBJ2-1
CASRLTQISDNEQFF
TGTGCCAGCAGACTAACCCAAATTTCGGACAATGAGCAGTTCTTC
>-|TRBV27|many|TRBJ2-3
CASRLFYEGTDTQYF
TGTGCCAGCCGCCTTTTTTACGAGGGTACCGATACGCAGTATTTT
>-|TRBV20-1|-|TRBJ1-1
CSASGRGRPAFF
TGCAGTGCTAGTGGGCGAGGCCGGCCGGCTTTCTTT
>TRBD1|TRBV2|-|TRBJ2-7
CASSQPSSGQGKQTSYEQYF
TGTGCCAGCAGTCAACCATCTTCGGGACAGGGTAAACAAACATCCTACGAGCAGTACTTC
>-|TRBV20-1|many|TRBJ2-5
CSVSGGRETQYF
TGCAGTGTTTCCGGGGGGCGGGAGACCCAGTACTTC
>-|TRBV4-3|few|TRBJ2-3
CASSQVWGTDTQYF
TGCGCCAGCAGCCAAGTCTGGGGGACAGATACGCAGTATTTT
>-|TRBV30|-|TRBJ2-2
CAWSSSNTGELFF
TGTGCCTGGAGTTCCTCGAACACCGGGGAGCTGTTTTTT
>TRBD1|TRBV6-1|many|TRBJ2-1
CASRISGTGGYNEQFF
TGTGCCAGCAGAATCTCCGGGACAGGGGGGTACAATGAGCAGTTCTTC
>-|TRBV4-3|-|TRBJ1-5
CASSQEPGGPQHF
TGCGCCAGCAGCCAAGAGCCCGGCGGGCCCCAGCATTTT
>-|TRBV27|many|TRBJ1-5
CASHNRAYQPQHF
TGTGCCAGCCACAACAGGGCCTATCAGCCCCAGCATTTT
>-|TRBV4-1|-|TRBJ2-3
CASSQDQFISSTDTQYF
TGCGCCAGCAGCCAAGATCAGTTTATATCTAGCACAGATACGCAGTATTTT
>TRBD1|TRBV29-1|many|TRBJ1-1
CSGYDRANTEAFF
TGCAGCGGCTATGACAGGGCGAACACTGAAGCTTTCTTT
>-|TRBV6-5|few|TRBJ1-5
CASSYLLSGNQPQHF
TGTGCCAGCAGTTACTTGCTGAGTGGCAATCAGCCCCAGCATTTT
>-|TRBV18|many|TRBJ1-4
CASSPVKGSGKLFF
TGTGCCAGCTCACCAGTGAAAGGCTCGGGAAAACTGTTTTTT
>TRBD1|TRBV2|many|TRBJ2-5
CASDRDSQETQYF
TGTGCCAGCGACCGGGACAGTCAAGAGACCCAGTACTTC
>-|TRBV5-4|many|TRBJ1-2
CASIGDGGYTF
TGTGCCAGCATTGGGGATGGTGGCTACACCTTC
>TRBD1|TRBV24-1|many|TRBJ1-2
CATSDDTPGQTSYGYTF
TGTGCCACCAGTGATGACACCCCGGGACAGACGTCCTATGGCTACACCTTC
>TRBD1|TRBV20-1|many|TRBJ1-1
CSPGQGAGVTEAFF
TGCAGTCCAGGACAGGGGGCGGGGGTGACTGAAGCTTTCTTT
>TRBD2|TRBV7-2|many|TRBJ2-1
CASSLGLAGYNEQFF
TGTGCCAGCAGTTTGGGACTAGCGGGGTACAATGAGCAGTTCTTC
>-|TRBV4-1|-|TRBJ2-7
CASSHLRGSGYEQYF
TGCGCCAGCAGCCACCTCAGGGGATCGGGCTACGAGCAGTACTTC